This passage covers 9 T cell receptor beta chains from one sample sequenced in a study of blood T cell repertoires in COVID-19. Clones were read by immunoSEQ multiplex PCR, and TCRdb kept only the in-frame ones, dropping some. The sample consists of around 180,000 clones, approximately 83% of them appearing once. Sequenced sample: peripheral blood. These receptors all come from a man aged 55 to 69 with acute or convalescent COVID-19.

The genes are TRBV5-8 and TRBJ2-5, with 7 positions matching TRBD2. This CDR3 is 17 amino acids long. Looked up from germline, CDR1 is SGHTS and CDR2 is YDEGEE. The junction had 19 bases not matched to a gene; V was cut back by 4 bases and J by 7 bases. CDR3 nucleotides: TGTGCCAGCAGCAAATTAGGGCCAACGGGACTACGGAGGACCCAGTACTTC. Its protein product is CASSKLGPTGLRRTQYF.

This chain uses TRBV11-3 with TRBJ2-7; D is undetermined. V lost 6 bases, J lost 4 bases, and 16 bases lay in between. Germline CDR1 reads SGHNT; CDR2 reads YENEEA. CDR3 length: 14 residues. CDR3 amino acids: CASSPFGGTYEQYF. The CDR3, as DNA: TGTGCCAGCAGTCCATTCGGCGGTACGTACGAGCAGTACTTC.

The chain combines TRBV25-1 with TRBJ2-7, with 8 positions matching TRBD1. Per germline, CDR1 MGHDK and CDR2 SYGVNS. This CDR3 has 13 amino acids. The J segment lost 3 bases and the V segment lost 7 bases, leaving 5 bases of the junction unmatched. The CDR3 coding sequence is TGTGCCAGCATTGGACAGGGCCGCTACGAGCAGTACTTC. It is translated as CASIGQGRYEQYF.

The chain has TRBV19 and TRBJ2-1; D possibly corresponds to TRBD1 (6 bases). V was pared by 10 bases and J by 7 bases, with 26 bases between. This CDR3 spans 16 amino acids. Germline V gives CDR1 LNHDA, CDR2 SQIVND (reference sequence). The CDR3 loop reads CATTPQGRGKRNEQFF. The CDR3 coding sequence is TGTGCCACAACCCCTCAAGGCAGGGGTAAGAGGAATGAGCAGTTCTTC. Drawing the rest from reference TRBV19 and TRBJ2-1, the complete variable domain is DGGITQSPKYLFRKEGQNVTLSCEQNLNHDAMYWYRQDPGQGLRLIYYSQIVNDFQKGDIAEGYSVSREKKESFPLTVTSAQKNPTAFYLCATTPQGRGKRNEQFFGPGTRLTVL.

The chain uses TRBV21-1 and TRBJ1-1; TRBD1 is the table's D call and was not checked against the DNA. TRBV21-1 is deemed a pseudogene. The CDR3 spans 16 residues. CDR3 coding DNA: TGTGCCAGCAGCTCCACAGAGTGGTTGGTGAACACTGAAGCTTTCTTT. Amino acid sequence: CASSSTEWLVNTEAFF.

In DNA form, the CDR3 reads TGTGCCAGCAGCCCAACGTCGGCCCGAGGTGGGCAGTACTTC. Its translation is CASSPTSARGGQYF. The genes are TRBV21-1 and TRBJ2-7; the table's TRBD2 call for D was not verified on the DNA. TRBV21-1 is reported as a pseudogene. The CDR3 length is 14 residues.

V usage is TRBV28 and J usage is TRBJ2-7, with D perhaps TRBD2 (7 bases). The CDR3 runs 15 residues. V shed 3 bases and J shed 1 base, with 13 bases lying between them. Germline values: CDR1 MDHEN, CDR2 SYDVKM. The CDR3 nucleotides read TGTGCCAGCAGTTTTGTAGGGGGGGGTTCCTACGAGCAGTACTTC. Its protein is CASSFVGGGSYEQYF.

The chain carries TRBV28 and TRBJ2-5, with D possibly being TRBD1 (5 bases). CDR1 and CDR2 from the germline V gene are MDHEN and SYDVKM. The CDR3 spans 13 residues. Trimming left V 6 bases short and J 5 bases short, with 13 bases between. The CDR3 protein is CASSPPGWETQYF. The CDR3 DNA is TGTGCCAGCAGCCCGCCAGGGTGGGAGACCCAGTACTTC.

The chain has TRBV5-4 and TRBJ2-7, with 7 positions matching TRBD1. The CDR3 extends over 13 amino acids. After removal of 4 bases from V and 3 bases from J, the junction contained 4 bases not matched to a gene. Germline loops: CDR1 SGHNT, CDR2 YYREEE (reference sequence). CDR3 nucleotide sequence: TGTGCCAGCAGCAAGGGACAGCTCTACGAGCAGTACTTC. It yields the protein CASSKGQLYEQYF.